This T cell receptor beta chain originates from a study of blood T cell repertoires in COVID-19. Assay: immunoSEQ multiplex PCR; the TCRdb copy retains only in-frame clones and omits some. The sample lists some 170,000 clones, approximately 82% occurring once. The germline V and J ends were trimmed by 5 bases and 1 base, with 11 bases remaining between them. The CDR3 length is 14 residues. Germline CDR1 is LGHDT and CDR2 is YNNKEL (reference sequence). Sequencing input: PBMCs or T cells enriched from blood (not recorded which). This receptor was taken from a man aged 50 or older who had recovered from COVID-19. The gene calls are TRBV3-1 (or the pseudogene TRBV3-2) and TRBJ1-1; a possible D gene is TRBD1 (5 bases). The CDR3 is CASSYVQGNTEAFF. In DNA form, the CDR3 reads TGTGCCAGCAGCTACGTTCAGGGGAACACTGAAGCTTTCTTT.